This T cell receptor beta chain was identified during a study of T cells in Graves' hyperthyroidism and ophthalmopathy (dated by TCRdb to about 2019). In the study overall: Peripheral blood was collected at initial diagnosis, before any treatment. TCR V-J signatures able to tell the groups apart were searched for in a discovery cohort of 100 or so patients, of whom approximately 40 had Graves' ophthalmopathy and 55 to 60 had stable Graves' hyperthyroidism. Whether ophthalmopathy could be predicted prospectively was tested in an independent validation cohort made up of 18 to 20 hyperthyroidism patients plus 17 patients who later progressed to ophthalmopathy. The roughly 91 discovery patients were randomly divided into training and test sets at a 7:3 ratio. Thyroid tissue and blood T-cell repertoires from about six Graves' hyperthyroidism patients were also compared in the study. Once sampling was done, hyperthyroidism patients were given methimazole at a starting dose of 30 mg daily, whereas ophthalmopathy patients were given high-dose intravenous methylprednisolone. According to the paper, TCR Vbeta CDR3 sequencing was carried out on 135 peripheral blood samples, which came from 40 to 45 ophthalmopathy, some 73 hyperthyroidism and about 17 progressor patients.

Points the paper makes about the study in general: In validation, the model predicted progression to ophthalmopathy a median of roughly 6.2 months before onset, with 65% to 71% sensitivity and roughly 79% specificity. A model built on a 13 V-J signature distinguished ophthalmopathy from stable hyperthyroidism, reaching about 89% sensitivity and 81.08% specificity in cross-validation and 80%/75% in testing. Sample size was not statistically predetermined, and blinding of investigators to group allocation was not performed. Most expanded thyroid clonotypes (frequency above 0.001) were also detected in blood, suggesting blood repertoires may reflect thyroid immune responses.

Regarding this clonotype: Its target antigen remains unknown. No much larger clone exists at a distance of one base, and base qualities are not known.

TCR beta CDR3 regions were amplified from RNA transcripts. A first-round RT-PCR of the TCR CDR3 used the HTBI primer set with the Qiagen OneStep RT-PCR kit. Libraries were constructed in a second round of multiplex PCR, after which size selection and purification were carried out. Paired-end sequencing of the libraries was performed with 100 bp reads on an Illumina HiSeq2000. In the original analysis: SOAPnuke was used to process the raw data, removing reads that contained adapters or uncalled bases, had a mean Phred below 15, or lacked an exact match to the constant primer or identifier. COPE v1.2.5 was used to merge the high-quality paired reads, and each unique nucleotide sequence was defined as a clonotype. Clonotypes were aligned to IMGT TRBV, TRBD and TRBJ reference segments using MiTCR v1.1. The analysis included only V-J combinations with a frequency above 0.0001, which together covered roughly 99% of the repertoires. A TCS score was defined as the ratio between F50 (clonal expansion) and ExV (chaos), using BLOSUM62-based TCRdist between CDR3 peptides within each V-J. Welch's t-statistics and random forest reduced fewer than 600 V-J features to 10 to 15, which were used in a naive Bayes classifier (R e1071). TCRdb trimmed public reads at Q25 via fastp, called clones via MiXCR and kept in-frame beta chains. When rows share a CDR3 protein, they turn into one entry using the most common DNA and genes. These V and J calls rely on TCRdb rather than the paper's analysis. The sample yields 340,000 or so distinct CDR3 sequences; roughly a fifth were counted once. Around 48% of the sample comes from the top ten.

Trimming removed 5 bases from V and 10 bases from J, leaving 9 bases between the germline ends. The CDR3 starts with the cysteine, ends with the phenylalanine, and has 11 residues. Only CDR3 DNA remains: 33 bases, in frame from the first base. CDR1 and CDR2 are read off the germline V gene as SGHAT and FQNNGV. Graves' hyperthyroidism was defined as stable when no progression to ophthalmopathy occurred over 18 months of follow-up. Hyperthyroidism patients were newly diagnosed, had a disease duration of under 2 months, and were aged 18 to 65 years. The study excluded patients with uncontrolled infections, other autoimmune diseases, pregnancy or lactation. Clinical symptoms, serum thyroxine and TRAb, thyroid ultrasound, and orbital computed tomography formed the basis for the diagnoses. Ficoll-Paque density gradient centrifugation was used to isolate PBMCs from about 10 ml of fresh peripheral blood. Total RNA was extracted with Trizol reagent, and quality was checked on an Agilent 2100 Bioanalyzer.

The sequence joins TRBV11-2 to TRBJ1-3; tentative D gene TRBD1, with 5 bases matching. The sequence was collected from a woman aged 45-65 years with Graves' hyperthyroidism. The material sequenced was blood. The sequenced DNA is TGTGCCAGCAGCCGCCCAGGGACCATATATTTT. This gives the protein CASSRPGTIYF. The variable domain in full, with residues beyond the CDR3 obtained from the reference TRBV11-2 and TRBJ1-3 genes, is EAGVAQSPRYKIIEKRQSVAFWCNPISGHATLYWYQQILGQGPKLLIQFQNNGVVDDSQLPKDRFSAERLKGVDSTLKIQPAKLEDSAVYLCASSRPGTIYFGEGSWLTVV.